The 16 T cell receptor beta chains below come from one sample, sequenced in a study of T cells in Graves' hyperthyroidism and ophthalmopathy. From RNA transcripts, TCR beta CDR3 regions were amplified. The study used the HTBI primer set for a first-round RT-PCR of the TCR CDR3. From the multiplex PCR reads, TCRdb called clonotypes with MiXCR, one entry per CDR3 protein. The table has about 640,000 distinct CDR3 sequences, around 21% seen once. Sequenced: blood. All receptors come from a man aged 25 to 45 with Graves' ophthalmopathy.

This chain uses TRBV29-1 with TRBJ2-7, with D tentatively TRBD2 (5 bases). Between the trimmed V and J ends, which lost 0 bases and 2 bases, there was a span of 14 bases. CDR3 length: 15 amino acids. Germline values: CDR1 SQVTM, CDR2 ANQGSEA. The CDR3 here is CSVEDLAGQAYEQYF. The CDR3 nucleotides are TGCAGCGTTGAAGATCTTGCGGGCCAGGCCTACGAGCAGTACTTC.

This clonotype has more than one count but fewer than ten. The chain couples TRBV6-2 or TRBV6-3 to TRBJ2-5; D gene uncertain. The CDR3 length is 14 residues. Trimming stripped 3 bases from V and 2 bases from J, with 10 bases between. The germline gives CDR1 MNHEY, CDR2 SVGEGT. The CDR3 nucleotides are TGTGCCAGCAGTTATTCGCAGACACAAGAGACCCAGTACTTC. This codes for CASSYSQTQETQYF.

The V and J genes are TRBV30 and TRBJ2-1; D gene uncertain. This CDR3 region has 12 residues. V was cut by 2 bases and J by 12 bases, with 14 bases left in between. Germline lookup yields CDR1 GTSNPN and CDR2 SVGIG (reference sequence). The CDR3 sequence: CAWSRDQVRQFF. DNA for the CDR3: TGTGCCTGGAGTAGAGATCAGGTGCGGCAGTTCTTC.

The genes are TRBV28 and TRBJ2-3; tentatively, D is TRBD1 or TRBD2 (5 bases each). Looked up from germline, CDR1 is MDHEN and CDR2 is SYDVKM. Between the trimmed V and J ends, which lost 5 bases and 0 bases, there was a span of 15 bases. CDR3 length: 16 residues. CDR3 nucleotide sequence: TGTGCCAGCAGTATTGCCGGGACGGGGAGCACAGATACGCAGTATTTT. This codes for CASSIAGTGSTDTQYF. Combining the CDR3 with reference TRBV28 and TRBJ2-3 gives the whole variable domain DVKVTQSSRYLVKRTGEKVFLECVQDMDHENMFWYRQDPGLGLRLIYFSYDVKMKEKGDIPEGYSVSREKKERFSLILESASTNQTSMYLCASSIAGTGSTDTQYFGPGTRLTVL.

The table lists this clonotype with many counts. CDR3 region: CASSMTGDGYTF. The CDR3 coding sequence is TGTGCCAGCAGCATGACAGGGGATGGCTACACCTTC. This rearrangement joins TRBV11-2 to TRBJ1-2, with TRBD1 matching 8 bases. Germline CDR1 and CDR2: SGHAT and FQNNGV. The CDR3 is made up of 12 amino acids. V lost 5 bases to trimming and J lost 6 bases; unmatched junction nucleotides: 2. Using reference TRBV11-2 and TRBJ1-2 for the parts outside the CDR3, the full variable domain is EAGVAQSPRYKIIEKRQSVAFWCNPISGHATLYWYQQILGQGPKLLIQFQNNGVVDDSQLPKDRFSAERLKGVDSTLKIQPAKLEDSAVYLCASSMTGDGYTFGSGTRLTVV.

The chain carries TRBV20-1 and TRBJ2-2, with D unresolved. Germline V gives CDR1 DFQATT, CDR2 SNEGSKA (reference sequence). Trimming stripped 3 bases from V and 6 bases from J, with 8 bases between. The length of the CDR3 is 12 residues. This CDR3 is CSASPGSGELFF. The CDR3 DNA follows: TGCAGTGCTAGTCCGGGTTCCGGGGAGCTGTTTTTT.

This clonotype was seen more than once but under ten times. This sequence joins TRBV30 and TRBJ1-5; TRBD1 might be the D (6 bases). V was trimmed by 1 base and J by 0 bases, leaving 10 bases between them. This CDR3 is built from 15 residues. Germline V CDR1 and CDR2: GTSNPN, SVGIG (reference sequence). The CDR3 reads CAWSAGVGSNQPQHF. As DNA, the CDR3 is TGTGCCTGGAGTGCAGGGGTTGGTAGCAATCAGCCCCAGCATTTT.

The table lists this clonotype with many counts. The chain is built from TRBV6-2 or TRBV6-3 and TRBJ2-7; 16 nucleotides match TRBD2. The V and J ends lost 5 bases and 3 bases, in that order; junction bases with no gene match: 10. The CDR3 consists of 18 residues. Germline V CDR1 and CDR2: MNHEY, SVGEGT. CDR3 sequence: CASSAGTSGRDPYYEQYF. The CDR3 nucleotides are TGTGCCAGCAGTGCCGGGACTAGCGGGAGGGATCCTTACTACGAGCAGTACTTC.

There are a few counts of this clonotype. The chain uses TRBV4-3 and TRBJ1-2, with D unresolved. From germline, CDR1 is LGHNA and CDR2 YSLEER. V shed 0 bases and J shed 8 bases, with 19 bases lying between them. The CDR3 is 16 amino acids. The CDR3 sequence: CASSQDRQDVAQGYTF. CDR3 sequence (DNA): TGCGCCAGCAGCCAAGATCGGCAGGACGTGGCTCAAGGCTACACCTTC.

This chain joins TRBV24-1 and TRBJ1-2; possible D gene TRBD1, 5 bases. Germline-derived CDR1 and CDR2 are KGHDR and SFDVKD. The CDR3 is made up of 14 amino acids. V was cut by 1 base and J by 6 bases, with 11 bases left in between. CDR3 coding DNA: TGTGCCACCAGTGATTTTTCAGGGACGGATGGCTACACCTTC. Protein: CATSDFSGTDGYTF.

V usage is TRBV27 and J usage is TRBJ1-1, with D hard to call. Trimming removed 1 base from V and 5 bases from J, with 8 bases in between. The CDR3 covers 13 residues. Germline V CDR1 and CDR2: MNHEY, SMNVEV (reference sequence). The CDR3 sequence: CASSLWVGTEAFF. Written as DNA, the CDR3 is TGTGCCAGCAGTTTATGGGTGGGGACTGAAGCTTTCTTT.

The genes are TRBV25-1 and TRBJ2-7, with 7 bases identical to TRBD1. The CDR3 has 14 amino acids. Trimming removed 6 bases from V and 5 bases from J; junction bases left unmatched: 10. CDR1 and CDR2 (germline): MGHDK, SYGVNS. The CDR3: CASRQTGLTNEQYF. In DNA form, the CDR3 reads TGTGCCAGCAGACAGACAGGGCTCACGAACGAGCAGTACTTC.

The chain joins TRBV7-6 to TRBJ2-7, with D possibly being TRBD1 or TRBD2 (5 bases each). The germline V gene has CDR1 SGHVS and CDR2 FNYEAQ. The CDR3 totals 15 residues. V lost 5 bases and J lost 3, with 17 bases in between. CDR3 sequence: CASSPEGRSLYEQYF. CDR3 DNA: TGTGCCAGCAGCCCCGAGGGACGGAGTCTCTACGAGCAGTACTTC. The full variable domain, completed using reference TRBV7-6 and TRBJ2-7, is GAGVSQSPRYKVTKRGQDVALRCDPISGHVSLYWYRQALGQGPEFLTYFNYEAQQDKSGLPNDRFSAERPEGSISTLTIQRTEQRDSAMYRCASSPEGRSLYEQYFGPGTRLTVT.

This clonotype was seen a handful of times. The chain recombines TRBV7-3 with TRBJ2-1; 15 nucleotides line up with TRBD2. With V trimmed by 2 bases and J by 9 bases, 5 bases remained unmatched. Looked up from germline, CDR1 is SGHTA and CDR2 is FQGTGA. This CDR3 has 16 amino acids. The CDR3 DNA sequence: TGTGCCAGCAGCTTAGGAGGGGGACTAGCGGGAGGTGAGCAGTTCTTC. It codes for CASSLGGGLAGGEQFF. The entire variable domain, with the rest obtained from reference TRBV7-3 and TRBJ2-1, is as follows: GAGVSQTPSNKVTEKGKYVELRCDPISGHTALYWYRQSLGQGPEFLIYFQGTGAADDSGLPNDRFFAVRPEGSVSTLKIQRTERGDSAVYLCASSLGGGLAGGEQFFGPGTRLTVL.

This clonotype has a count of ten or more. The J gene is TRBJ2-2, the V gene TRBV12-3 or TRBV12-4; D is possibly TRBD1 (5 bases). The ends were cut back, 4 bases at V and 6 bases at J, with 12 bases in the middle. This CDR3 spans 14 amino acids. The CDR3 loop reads CASSSAEQAGELFF. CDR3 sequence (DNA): TGTGCCAGCAGTTCAGCCGAACAGGCCGGGGAGCTGTTTTTT.

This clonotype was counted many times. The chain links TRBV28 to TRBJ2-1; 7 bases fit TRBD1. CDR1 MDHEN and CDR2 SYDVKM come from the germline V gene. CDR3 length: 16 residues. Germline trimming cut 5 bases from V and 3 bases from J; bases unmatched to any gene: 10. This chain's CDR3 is CASSGRTGSFYNEQFF. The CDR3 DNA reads TGTGCCAGCAGTGGCCGGACAGGTTCCTTCTACAATGAGCAGTTCTTC.